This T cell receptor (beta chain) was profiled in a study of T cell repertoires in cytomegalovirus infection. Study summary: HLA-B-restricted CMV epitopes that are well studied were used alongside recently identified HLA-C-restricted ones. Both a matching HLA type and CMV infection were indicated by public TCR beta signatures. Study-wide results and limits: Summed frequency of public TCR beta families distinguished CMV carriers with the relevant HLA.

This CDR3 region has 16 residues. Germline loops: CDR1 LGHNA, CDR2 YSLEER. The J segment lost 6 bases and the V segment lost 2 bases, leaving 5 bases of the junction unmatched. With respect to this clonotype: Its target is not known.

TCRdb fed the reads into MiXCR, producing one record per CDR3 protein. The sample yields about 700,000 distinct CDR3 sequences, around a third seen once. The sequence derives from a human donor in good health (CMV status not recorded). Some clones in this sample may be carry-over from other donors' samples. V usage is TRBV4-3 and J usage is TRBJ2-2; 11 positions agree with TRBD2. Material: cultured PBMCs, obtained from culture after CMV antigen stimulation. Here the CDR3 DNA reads TGCGCCAGCAGCCAAATACTAGCGGGAGAGTCCGGGGAGCTGTTTTTT. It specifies CASSQILAGESGELFF.